The 32 T cell receptor beta chains below were found in one sample sequenced in a study of prognosis after radiotherapy for stage I lung cancer. Amplification of TCR beta CDR3 from genomic DNA used two-round multiplex PCR. Primers were specific to each TRBV and TRBJ gene in first-round PCR. TCRdb used MiXCR to reprocess the multiplex PCR reads, holding one entry per CDR3 protein. In the table there are 20,000 to 30,000 distinct CDR3 sequences, 40% of which are singletons. The sequencing here drew on PBMCs, taken before or after stereotactic body radiation therapy (not recorded which). Receptors originate from a donor of 50 years or more with non-small cell lung cancer.

The chain links TRBV6-2 or TRBV6-3 to TRBJ2-3; 11 bases match TRBD2. CDR1 is MNHEY, CDR2 SVGEGT, per germline. V lost 8 bases and J lost 6; bases outside the gene matches: 13. This CDR3 contains 16 residues. The CDR3 region has the DNA TGTGCCAGCTGGGATGGGGCTAGCGGGAGGTCGGATACGCAGTATTTT. Amino acids: CASWDGASGRSDTQYF.

Regarding this clonotype: This may arise from a read error, as a much more abundant clone is one base away. CDR3 bases: TGTGCCAGCGTCCTAACTAGCGGGAGGGCCTCTAGCACAGATACGCAGTATTTT. Protein product: CASVLTSGRASSTDTQYF. The chain combines TRBV7-3 with TRBJ2-3; 13 nucleotides line up with TRBD2. Trimming cost V 8 bases and J 0 bases; bases outside gene matches: 11. The CDR3 has 18 amino acids. Germline CDR1 SGHTA, CDR2 FQGTGA.

This clonotype was seen many times. This chain links TRBV4-2 with TRBJ2-1; D possibly corresponds to TRBD2 (6 bases). The CDR3 has 14 residues. V was trimmed by 2 bases and J by 10 bases, leaving 15 bases between them. CDR1 and CDR2 from the germline V gene are LGHNA and YNFKEQ. CDR3 in amino acids: CASSQSGAGKEQFF. The CDR3 coding sequence is TGTGCCAGCAGCCAATCGGGAGCTGGAAAGGAGCAGTTCTTC.

This clonotype has a handful of counts. The germline gene is not matched at one end of the junction; a read error may be the cause. This chain links TRBV2 with TRBJ2-7; D might be TRBD1 or TRBD2, each matching 6 bases. Germline lookup yields CDR1 SNHLY and CDR2 FYNNEI. The CDR3 is 16 amino acids. The CDR3 reads CASIRGWGTHPYGQYF. As DNA, the CDR3 is TGTGCCAGCATCAGGGGCTGGGGGACTCATCCCTACGGGCAGTACTTC. The whole variable domain, filled in from reference TRBV2 and TRBJ2-7, reads EPEVTQTPSHQVTQMGQEVILRCVPISNHLYFYWYRQILGQKVEFLVSFYNNEISEKSEIFDDQFSVERPDGSNFTLKIRSTKLEDSAMYFCASIRGWGTHPYGQYFGPGTRLTVT.

This clonotype appeared many times. This chain links TRBV19 with TRBJ1-1; maybe TRBD1 (5 bases). Germline V gene data show CDR1 as LNHDA and CDR2 as SQIVND (reference sequence). CDR3 length: 13 amino acids. The V and J ends lost 2 bases and 5 bases respectively, with 9 bases between them. The CDR3 nucleotides are TGTGCCAGTAGTATAAGGGGTTTAACTGAAGCTTTCTTT. This sequence encodes CASSIRGLTEAFF.

This clonotype came up many times. The J gene is TRBJ2-3, the V gene TRBV4-2; D call uncertain. CDR3 length: 18 amino acids. The V end was cut by 2 bases, the J end by 1 base, with 19 bases between. Germline V gives CDR1 LGHNA, CDR2 YNFKEQ. The CDR3 DNA is TGTGCCAGCAGCCAAAATAGAGCCGGCCGTCCCCGCACAGATACGCAGTATTTT. Translating gives CASSQNRAGRPRTDTQYF.

For this clonotype: Relative to the germline gene, one junction end is altered; a read error may explain this. The chain links TRBV13 to TRBJ2-5; TRBD2 matches at 14 bases. The CDR3 covers 18 residues. Germline V gene data show CDR1 as PRHDT and CDR2 as FYEKMQ (reference sequence). CDR3 loop: CASSLPGLAGELRETQYF. The CDR3 DNA reads TGTGCCAGTAGCTTACCGGGACTAGCGGGAGAATTACGGGAGACCCAGTACTTC. Full variable domain (rest looked up from reference TRBV13 and TRBJ2-5): AAGVIQSPRHLIKEKRETATLKCYPIPRHDTVYWYQQGPGQDPQFLISFYEKMQSDKGSIPDRFSAQQFSDYHSELNMSSLELGDSALYFCASSLPGLAGELRETQYFGPGTRLLVL.

The chain carries TRBV10-3 and TRBJ2-3, with TRBD2 matching over 12 bases. With V trimmed by 9 bases and J by 4 bases, 11 bases remained unmatched. Per the germline V gene, CDR1 is ENHRY and CDR2 is SYGVKD. This CDR3 is 16 amino acids long. The CDR3 DNA reads as TGTGCCATTAGTTTGGCACTAGCGGGAGGAGCAGATACGCAGTATTTT. Translated, it gives CAISLALAGGADTQYF.

This clonotype was seen a handful of times. This chain joins TRBV20-1 and TRBJ2-1; 7 bases are shared with TRBD2. The CDR3 runs to 14 residues. Germline V CDR1 and CDR2: DFQATT, SNEGSKA (reference sequence). This CDR3 is CGRAAGDGYNEQFF. CDR3 DNA: TGCGGAAGGGCCGCGGGAGACGGCTACAATGAGCAGTTCTTC.

By sample share, this clonotype is medium-sized. The gene calls are TRBV5-1 and TRBJ2-7; TRBD2 aligns across 9 bases. The CDR3 has 16 amino acids. Germline CDR1 and CDR2: SGHRS and YFSETQ. V gave up 0 bases and J gave up 2 bases; unmatched junction bases: 6. CDR3: CASSLGGVAGAYEQYF. In nucleotides, the CDR3 is TGCGCCAGCAGCTTGGGGGGGGTAGCGGGAGCCTACGAGCAGTACTTC.

V is TRBV20-1 and J is TRBJ2-7; D gene ambiguous. The V and J ends lost 3 bases and 0 bases respectively, with 6 bases between them. Germline V lookup: CDR1 DFQATT, CDR2 SNEGSKA (reference sequence). The CDR3 runs 12 residues. CDR3 DNA: TGCAGTGCTAGTCCCAGCTCCTACGAGCAGTACTTC. Translating gives CSASPSSYEQYF.

This clonotype was seen many times. The chain carries TRBV14 and TRBJ2-5; D call uncertain. The germline gives CDR1 SGHDN, CDR2 FVKESK. V lost 4 bases, J lost 4 bases, and 4 bases lay in between. The CDR3 spans 11 residues. The CDR3 DNA sequence: TGTGCCAGCAGCCGGGGAGAGACCCAGTACTTC. Translation: CASSRGETQYF.

Comments on this clonotype: With only one base between it and a far larger clone, this is likely a read error. The chain couples TRBV6-8 to TRBJ2-5, with 7 bases that match TRBD1. The V and J ends lost 4 bases and 2 bases, in that order; junction bases with no gene match: 7. Per the germline V gene, CDR1 is MNHGY and CDR2 is SAAAGT. This CDR3 comprises 15 residues. The CDR3 DNA sequence: TGTGCCAGCAGTTCCTATTCGGGACAGCAAGAGACCCAGTACTTC. Translation: CASSSYSGQQETQYF.

This clonotype has ten or more counts. This rearrangement joins TRBV20-1 to TRBJ2-5; possible D gene TRBD1, 7 bases. CDR1 and CDR2 from the germline V gene are DFQATT and SNEGSKA (reference sequence). The germline V and J ends were trimmed by 6 bases and 5 bases, with 16 bases remaining between them. The CDR3 is 13 amino acids. Here the CDR3 DNA reads TGCAGTGCCCGACCGACAGGGAGGGAGACCCAGTACTTC. Protein: CSARPTGRETQYF.

The J gene is TRBJ2-1, the V gene TRBV6-2 or TRBV6-3; D not resolved. The length of the CDR3 is 16 residues. V was cut by 7 bases and J by 0 bases, with 16 bases left in between. Germline V gene lookup returns CDR1 MNHEY and CDR2 SVGEGT. The CDR3 is CASTPLGFDSYNEQFF. The CDR3 nucleotides are TGTGCCAGCACCCCGTTGGGCTTTGACTCCTACAATGAGCAGTTCTTC.

Ten or more counts support this clonotype. This chain uses TRBV11-2 with TRBJ2-1; D might be TRBD2 (5 bases). Germline CDR1 reads SGHAT; CDR2 reads FQNNGV. CDR3 length equals 14 residues. Trimming removed 5 bases at V and 7 bases at J, with 15 bases between. The DNA of the CDR3 is TGTGCCAGCAGCCCCGGGGTCCATGGGAATGAGCAGTTCTTC. It is translated as CASSPGVHGNEQFF.

This clonotype was counted once. The J gene is TRBJ2-3, the V gene TRBV29-1, with 11 bases lining up with TRBD2. The trim removed 8 bases at V and 6 bases at J, leaving 10 bases unmatched. CDR3 length equals 14 residues. Germline V gene data show CDR1 as SQVTM and CDR2 as ANQGSEA. CDR3 sequence: CSYISGGGGDTQYF. The CDR3 DNA follows: TGCAGCTACATTAGCGGGGGGGGTGGTGATACGCAGTATTTT.

This clonotype appeared once. A much larger clone lies one base from this, so it may be a read error. As DNA, the CDR3 is TGTGCCAGCTTCCGGACAGGGTGGTACGAGCAGTACTTC. Protein product: CASFRTGWYEQYF. The J gene is TRBJ2-7, the V gene TRBV6-1; 8 nucleotides align to TRBD1. After removal of 8 bases from V and 4 bases from J, the junction contained 7 bases not matched to a gene. Germline V CDR1 and CDR2: MNHNS, SASEGT. CDR3 size: 13 residues.

This clonotype was counted a single time. This chain links TRBV19 with TRBJ1-1, with D perhaps TRBD1 (5 bases). Germline loops: CDR1 LNHDA, CDR2 SQIVND (reference sequence). The CDR3 is made up of 15 amino acids. V shed 5 bases and J shed 4 bases, with 17 bases lying between them. In nucleotides, the CDR3 is TGTGCCAGTAGTTCCGAGGAGGGGCCGGGCACTGAAGCTTTCTTT. Its translation is CASSSEEGPGTEAFF.

This clonotype has ten or more counts. This chain's CDR3 is CSALTRGQSSYNEQFF. CDR3 bases: TGCAGTGCCCTGACGAGGGGGCAGAGCTCCTACAATGAGCAGTTCTTC. This chain connects TRBV20-1 to TRBJ2-1; 7 nucleotides line up with TRBD1. CDR3 length equals 16 residues. Germline CDR1 DFQATT, CDR2 SNEGSKA (reference sequence). V lost 6 bases and J lost 0; bases outside the gene matches: 11.

A word on this clonotype: A read error may explain this, as a much larger clone is one base away. The gene calls are TRBV5-4 and TRBJ1-1, with D hard to call. CDR3 length equals 15 residues. Trimming stripped 6 bases from V and 6 bases from J, with 21 bases between. Per germline, CDR1 SGHNT and CDR2 YYREEE (reference sequence). The CDR3 region is CASNSPTDTHAEAFF. The CDR3 DNA sequence: TGTGCCAGCAACTCACCCACAGACACGCACGCTGAAGCTTTCTTT.

This clonotype was detected many times. The CDR3 coding sequence is TGTGCCAGCAGCCAAGGTGAGGGGGGCTGGGAGCAGTTCTTC. This sequence encodes CASSQGEGGWEQFF. This rearrangement joins TRBV3-1 to TRBJ2-1; the D gene could be TRBD1 or TRBD2 (6 bases each). Germline loops: CDR1 LGHDT, CDR2 YNNKEL (reference sequence). The CDR3 extends over 14 amino acids. The germline V and J ends were trimmed by 1 base and 10 bases, with 14 bases remaining between them.

This clonotype occurred a few times. A clone one base away is much larger, so this may be a read error. The V call is TRBV28, the J call TRBJ1-4; unclear D gene. V was shortened by 6 bases and J by 11 bases, with 13 bases between the two germline ends. The CDR3 is 12 residues long. CDR1 is MDHEN, CDR2 SYDVKM, per germline. The chain's CDR3 is CASRRRGGKLFF. The CDR3 DNA sequence: TGTGCCAGCAGAAGACGAGGTGGGAAACTGTTTTTT.

This clonotype has a count of ten or more. The chain couples TRBV6-1 to TRBJ1-1; maybe TRBD1 (6 bases). V was cut by 8 bases and J by 5 bases, with 15 bases left in between. The CDR3 sequence is 13 residues long. The germline V gene encodes CDR1 MNHNS and CDR2 SASEGT. The CDR3 sequence is CASPIGGETEAFF. DNA for the CDR3: TGTGCCAGCCCCATCGGGGGCGAGACTGAAGCTTTCTTT.

About this clonotype: At one end the junction does not follow the germline gene, possibly because of a read error. J is TRBJ2-3 and V is TRBV12-3 or TRBV12-4; 8 bases align to TRBD2. The CDR3 extends over 15 amino acids. The CDR3 DNA reads as TGTGCCAGCAGGGGAAGCGGGAGTAACACAGATACGCAGTGTTTT. It translates to CASRGSGSNTDTQCF.

In its sample, this clonotype was seen many times. V and J are TRBV29-1 and TRBJ2-1, with 7 positions matching TRBD1. This CDR3 contains 17 residues. V lost 0 bases to trimming and J lost 4 bases; unmatched junction nucleotides: 12. CDR1 and CDR2 from the germline V gene are SQVTM and ANQGSEA. The CDR3 DNA reads as TGCAGCGTTGAAGATAGGGGATCCCGGGACAGATACAATGAGCAGTTCTTC. Translating gives CSVEDRGSRDRYNEQFF.

A few counts support this clonotype. A much more abundant neighbour one base away suggests this may be a read error. The rearrangement uses TRBV27 and TRBJ1-4; D unclear. CDR1 is MNHEY and CDR2 is SMNVEV in the germline V gene (reference sequence). The CDR3 runs to 14 residues. The CDR3 DNA sequence: TGTGCCAGCAGTTATCGGGAATCGGATGAAAGACTGTTTTTT. It encodes CASSYRESDERLFF.

The chain is built from TRBV24-1 and TRBJ1-5, with D perhaps TRBD1 (5 bases). The CDR3 loop spans 16 amino acids. CDR1 and CDR2 from the germline V gene are KGHDR and SFDVKD. The V and J ends lost 4 bases and 0 bases respectively, with 12 bases between them. The CDR3 reads CATSDKTGNSNQPQHF. CDR3 coding DNA: TGTGCCACCAGTGACAAAACAGGAAATAGCAATCAGCCCCAGCATTTT.

CDR3 amino acids: CASSNGRRGPDTQYF. CDR3 DNA sequence: TGCGCCAGCAGCAACGGCCGGAGAGGCCCAGATACGCAGTATTTT. This chain uses TRBV5-1 with TRBJ2-3; no reliable D call. Germline V gene data show CDR1 as SGHRS and CDR2 as YFSETQ. This CDR3 spans 15 amino acids. Deletions cut 4 bases from V and 4 bases from J, with 16 bases between.

The chain couples TRBV7-3 to TRBJ2-7; the match to TRBD2 covers 7 bases. The CDR3 contains 14 residues. Germline CDR1 SGHTA, CDR2 FQGTGA. V gave up 6 bases and J gave up 1 base; unmatched junction bases: 6. The CDR3 DNA reads TGTGCCAGCAGTCCTAGCGGCACGTCCTACGAGCAGTACTTC. This gives the protein CASSPSGTSYEQYF.

The gene calls are TRBV2 and TRBJ2-7; TRBD2 matches 8 bases. The CDR3 loop spans 16 amino acids. V dropped 7 bases and J dropped 2; count of bases not matched to a gene: 13. Germline values: CDR1 SNHLY, CDR2 FYNNEI. The CDR3 bases are TGTGCCAGCACGTCCCCCAGACTAGCGTTTACCTACGAGCAGTACTTC. Amino acids: CASTSPRLAFTYEQYF.

This clonotype was detected ten times or more. The chain recombines TRBV4-1 with TRBJ1-2; D remains unclear. Trimming took off 2 bases at V and 4 bases at J, with 14 bases between the two ends. Germline loops: CDR1 MGHRA, CDR2 YSYEKL. The CDR3 runs 15 residues. The CDR3 DNA reads TGCGCCAGCAGCCAACCCCGGAGCCCTCGCTATGGCTACACCTTC. As protein: CASSQPRSPRYGYTF.